The present TCR beta chain was sequenced within a study of blood T cell repertoires in COVID-19. For the study at large: The samples span acute and convalescent COVID-19 from the United States, Italy and Spain. PBMCs, B-cell-depleted T cells, or T cells were the source of the cDNA or gDNA that made up the material.

The CDR3 length is 14 residues. The V end was cut by 5 bases, the J end by 4 bases, with 11 bases between. Germline CDR1 KGHDR, CDR2 SFDVKD. As originally analysed: Amplification from reference gene primers served as the basis for estimated nucleated cell counts. Profiled with immunoSEQ multiplex PCR; TCRdb holds only in-frame clones, not every one. Clone size and V and J calls were adopted from that table, with D and trimming inferred from the DNA. The sample lists around 140,000 clones; more than 70% were seen once. The sequenced sample consisted of peripheral blood. This receptor was identified in a human donor in a cohort sampled during active COVID-19. J is TRBJ1-5 and V is TRBV24-1; perhaps TRBD1 as D (6 bases). The CDR3 loop is CATSGTEFNQPQHF. CDR3 in DNA: TGTGCCACCAGTGGGACAGAATTTAATCAGCCCCAGCATTTT.